The present TCR beta chain was sequenced within a study of T-cell memory formation after mild COVID-19. Overall study results and limits: Whether second-wave clones peaking at day 37 were SARS-CoV-2 specific went unconfirmed. Among clones contracting day 15 to 85, CD4/CD8 was balanced, whereas later expanders leaned CD4+.

In regard to this clonotype: No antigen is known for it.

Sample barcodes and UMIs were carried by the TCR alpha and TCR beta cDNA libraries that 5'RACE generated with constant-segment primers. One entry per CDR3 protein, called by TCRdb with MiXCR from the 5' RACE reads. The sample includes tens of thousands of distinct CDR3 sequences, more than 10% of them seen just once. The sequenced sample was PBMCs or a T cell subset sorted from them (not recorded which). The sequence was obtained from a man aged 18 to 35 who had mild COVID-19 (a few samples of this study predate the infection). Cell type and time point are not known.

The CDR3 protein is CASSLEVDQPQHF. DNA of the CDR3: TGTGCCAGCAGCTTAGAAGTCGATCAGCCCCAGCATTTT. V is TRBV7-9 and J is TRBJ1-5; D uncertain. This CDR3 has 13 amino acids. Germline lookup yields CDR1 SEHNR and CDR2 FQNEAQ (reference sequence). V dropped 1 base and J dropped 5 bases, with 6 bases sitting between them.